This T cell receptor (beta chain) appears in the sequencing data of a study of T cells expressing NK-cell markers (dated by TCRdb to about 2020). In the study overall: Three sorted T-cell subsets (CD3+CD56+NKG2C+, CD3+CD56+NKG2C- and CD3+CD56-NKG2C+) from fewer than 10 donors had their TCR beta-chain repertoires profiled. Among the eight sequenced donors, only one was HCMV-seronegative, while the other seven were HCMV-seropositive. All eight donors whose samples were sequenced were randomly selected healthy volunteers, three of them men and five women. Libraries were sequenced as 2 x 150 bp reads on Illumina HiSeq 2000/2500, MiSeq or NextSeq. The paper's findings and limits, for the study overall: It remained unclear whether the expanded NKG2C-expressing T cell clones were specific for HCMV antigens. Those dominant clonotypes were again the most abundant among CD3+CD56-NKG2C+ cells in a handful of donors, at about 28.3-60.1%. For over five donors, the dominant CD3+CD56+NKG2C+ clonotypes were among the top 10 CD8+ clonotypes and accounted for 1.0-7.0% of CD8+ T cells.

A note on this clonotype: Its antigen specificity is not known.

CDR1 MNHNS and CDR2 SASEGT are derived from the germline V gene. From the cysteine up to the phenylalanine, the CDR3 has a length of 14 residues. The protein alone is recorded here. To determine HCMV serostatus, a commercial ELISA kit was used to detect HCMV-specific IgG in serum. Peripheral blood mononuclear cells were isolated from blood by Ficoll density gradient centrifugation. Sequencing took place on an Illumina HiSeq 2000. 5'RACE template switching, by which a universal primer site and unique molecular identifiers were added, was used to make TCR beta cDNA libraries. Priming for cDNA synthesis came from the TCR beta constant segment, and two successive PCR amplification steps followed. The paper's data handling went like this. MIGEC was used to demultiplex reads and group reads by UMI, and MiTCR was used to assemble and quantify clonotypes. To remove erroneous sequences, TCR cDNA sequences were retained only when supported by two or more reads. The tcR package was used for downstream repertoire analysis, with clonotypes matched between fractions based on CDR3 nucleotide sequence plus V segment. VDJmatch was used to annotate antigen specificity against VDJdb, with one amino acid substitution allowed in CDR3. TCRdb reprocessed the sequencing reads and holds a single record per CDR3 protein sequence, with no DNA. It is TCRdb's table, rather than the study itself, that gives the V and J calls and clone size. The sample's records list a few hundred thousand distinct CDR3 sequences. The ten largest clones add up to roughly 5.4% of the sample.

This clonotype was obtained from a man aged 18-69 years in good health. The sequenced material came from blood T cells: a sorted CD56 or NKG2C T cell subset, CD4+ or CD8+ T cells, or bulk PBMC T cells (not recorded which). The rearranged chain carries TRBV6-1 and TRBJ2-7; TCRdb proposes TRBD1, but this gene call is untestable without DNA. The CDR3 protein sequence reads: CASSPGQGDHEQYF.